These 10 T cell receptor beta chains share one sample of origin, sequenced in a study of cytomegalovirus exposure and HLA in healthy donors (dated by TCRdb to 2016 to 2017). The library was obtained by the immunoSEQ multiplex PCR assay. The multiplex PCR relied on a mix of 60 forward primers for TCR Vbeta segments and 13 reverse primers for TCR Jbeta segments. As stored in TCRdb, this immuneACCESS dataset retains in-frame rearrangements with V and J assigned. A fraction of the clones does not appear; measured against another copy, unresolved V genes explain less than half of the discrepancy, and the remainder lacks a known reason. This sample has 100,000 or so clones in its table, and roughly three quarters of those were observed once. In total, the top ten clones hold around 3.8% of the sample. Material: PBMCs. The receptors derive from a woman between 45 and 60 years old in good health and CMV-seropositive.

This sequence joins TRBV18 and TRBJ2-4, with TRBD1 identical over 8 bases. The CDR3 length is 15 residues. The germline V gene has CDR1 KGHSH and CDR2 LQKENI. With V trimmed by 3 bases and J by 5 bases, 6 bases remained unmatched. As DNA, the CDR3 is TGTGCCAGCTCACCCGTGACAGGGGTTGAAAACATTCAGTACTTC. This translates into CASSPVTGVENIQYF.

This chain joins TRBV6-5 and TRBJ2-3; 13 positions agree with TRBD2. The germline V gene encodes CDR1 MNHEY and CDR2 SVGAGI. Losses at the gene ends were 2 bases for V and 8 bases for J; bases not matched to a gene: 4. This CDR3 contains 15 residues. The CDR3 DNA follows: TGTGCCAGCAGTTACCCCGGACTAGCGGGGGCTACGCAGTATTTT. It codes for CASSYPGLAGATQYF.

V usage is TRBV30 and J usage is TRBJ1-2; perhaps TRBD1 as D (6 bases). In germline, CDR1 is GTSNPN, CDR2 SVGIG (reference sequence). Trimming removed 3 bases from V and 6 bases from J, with 14 bases in between. This CDR3 contains 13 residues. This CDR3 is CAWRGGGPDGYTF. The DNA of the CDR3 is TGTGCCTGGAGAGGGGGGGGCCCGGATGGCTACACCTTC. The variable domain in full, with the rest retrieved from reference TRBV30 and TRBJ1-2, is SQTIHQWPATLVQPVGSPLSLECTVEGTSNPNLYWYRQAAGRGLQLLFYSVGIGQISSEVPQNLSASRPQDRQFILSSKKLLLSDSGFYLCAWRGGGPDGYTFGSGTRLTVV.

This chain links TRBV18 with TRBJ1-1; no reliable D call. V lost 4 bases to trimming and J lost 4 bases, with 13 bases between them. In germline, CDR1 is KGHSH, CDR2 LQKENI. This CDR3 is built from 14 residues. CDR3 nucleotide sequence: TGTGCCAGCTCACGGGAGGCGCGAGGCACTGAAGCTTTCTTT. This encodes CASSREARGTEAFF.

The chain links TRBV6-6 to TRBJ2-1; D remains unclear. CDR1 and CDR2 from the germline V gene are MNHNY and SVGAGI (reference sequence). The CDR3 length is 15 residues. Trimming stripped 2 bases from V and 0 bases from J, with 8 bases between. CDR3 loop: CASSYTTSSYNEQFF. The DNA of the CDR3 is TGTGCCAGCAGTTACACCACTTCCTCCTACAATGAGCAGTTCTTC.

The V and J genes are TRBV25-1 and TRBJ1-2; the D is unclear. V lost 1 base, J lost 0 bases, and 12 bases lay in between. The CDR3 sequence is 16 residues long. Germline V CDR1 and CDR2: MGHDK, SYGVNS. The CDR3 loop reads CASSELRVEANYGYTF. In DNA form, the CDR3 reads TGTGCCAGCAGTGAATTGCGGGTAGAAGCTAACTATGGCTACACCTTC.

V gene TRBV6-6 combines with J gene TRBJ2-7; D possibly corresponds to TRBD1 (5 bases). CDR3 size: 16 residues. V shed 5 bases and J shed 0 bases, with 17 bases lying between them. The germline CDR1 and CDR2 sequences are MNHNY and SVGAGI (reference sequence). CDR3 region: CASSQTGQGYSYEQYF. In DNA form, the CDR3 reads TGTGCCAGCAGTCAAACTGGGCAGGGATACTCCTACGAGCAGTACTTC.

The chain joins TRBV6-5 to TRBJ2-7; weak D call: TRBD1 (6 bases). V lost 2 bases, J lost 3 bases, and 8 bases lay in between. The CDR3 loop spans 13 amino acids. The germline V gene has CDR1 MNHEY and CDR2 SVGAGI. The CDR3 DNA is TGTGCCAGCAGTTACGGACAGAGCTACGAGCAGTACTTC. Translated, it gives CASSYGQSYEQYF.

The rearrangement joins TRBV6-5 to TRBJ1-2; D ambiguous. The ends were cut back, 6 bases at V and 7 bases at J, with 12 bases in the middle. Germline V gene data show CDR1 as MNHEY and CDR2 as SVGAGI. The CDR3 length is 12 residues. CDR3 region: CASSLGVGGYTF. The CDR3, as DNA: TGTGCCAGCAGCTTGGGAGTGGGTGGCTACACCTTC.

CDR3 sequence reads: CASSLGEDRGTHEQYF. The CDR3, as DNA: TGTGCCAGCTCTCTTGGGGAGGACAGGGGAACCCACGAGCAGTACTTC. V gene TRBV18 combines with J gene TRBJ2-5; 9 bases map to TRBD1. The J call may be mistaken, given a closer DNA end match to TRBJ2-7. Germline V gives CDR1 KGHSH, CDR2 LQKENI. The CDR3 is 16 amino acids.